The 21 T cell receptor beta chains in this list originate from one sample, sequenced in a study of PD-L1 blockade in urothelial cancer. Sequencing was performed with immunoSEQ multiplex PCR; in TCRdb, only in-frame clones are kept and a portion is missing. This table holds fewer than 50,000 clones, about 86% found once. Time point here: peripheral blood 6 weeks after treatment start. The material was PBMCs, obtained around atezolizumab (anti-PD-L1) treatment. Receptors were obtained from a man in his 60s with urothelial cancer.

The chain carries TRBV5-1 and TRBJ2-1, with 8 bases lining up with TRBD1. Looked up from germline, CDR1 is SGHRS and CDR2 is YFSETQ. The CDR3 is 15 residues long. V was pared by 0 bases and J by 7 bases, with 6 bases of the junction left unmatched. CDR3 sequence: CASSLAPGGWNEQFF. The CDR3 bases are TGCGCCAGCAGCTTGGCCCCAGGGGGCTGGAATGAGCAGTTCTTC.

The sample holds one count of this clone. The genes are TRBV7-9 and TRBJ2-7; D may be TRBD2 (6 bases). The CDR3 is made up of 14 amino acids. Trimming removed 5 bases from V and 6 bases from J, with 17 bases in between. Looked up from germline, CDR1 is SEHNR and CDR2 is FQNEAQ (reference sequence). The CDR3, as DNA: TGTGCCAGCAGCCCGGGGGAGGTCGCCAGCGAGCAGTACTTC. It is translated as CASSPGEVASEQYF.

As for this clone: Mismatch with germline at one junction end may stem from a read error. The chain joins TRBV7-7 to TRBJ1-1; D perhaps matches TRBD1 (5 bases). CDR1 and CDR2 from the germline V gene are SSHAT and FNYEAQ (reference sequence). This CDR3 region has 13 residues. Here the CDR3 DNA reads TGTGCTAGCAGCTTAGACAGGAACACTGAAGCTTTCTTT. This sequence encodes CASSLDRNTEAFF.

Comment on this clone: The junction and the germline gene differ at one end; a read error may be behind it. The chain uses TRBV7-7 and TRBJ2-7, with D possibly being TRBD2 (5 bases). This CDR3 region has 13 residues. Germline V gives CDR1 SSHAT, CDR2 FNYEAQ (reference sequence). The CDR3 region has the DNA TGTGCTAGCAGCTCCACGGGGTCTCGGGAGCAGTACTTC. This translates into CASSSTGSREQYF.

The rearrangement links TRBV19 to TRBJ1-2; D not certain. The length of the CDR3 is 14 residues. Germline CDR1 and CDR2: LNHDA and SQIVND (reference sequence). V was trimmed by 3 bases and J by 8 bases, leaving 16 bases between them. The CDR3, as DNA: TGTGCCAGTAGTATCTGGCCCAGCGAGGGAGGCTACACCTTC. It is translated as CASSIWPSEGGYTF.

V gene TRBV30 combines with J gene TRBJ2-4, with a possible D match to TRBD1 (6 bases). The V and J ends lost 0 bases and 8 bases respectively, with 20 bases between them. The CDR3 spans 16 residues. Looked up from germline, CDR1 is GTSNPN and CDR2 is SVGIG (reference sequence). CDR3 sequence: CAWSVGQGITNHIQYF. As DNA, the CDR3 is TGTGCCTGGAGTGTGGGACAAGGGATTACCAATCACATTCAGTACTTC.

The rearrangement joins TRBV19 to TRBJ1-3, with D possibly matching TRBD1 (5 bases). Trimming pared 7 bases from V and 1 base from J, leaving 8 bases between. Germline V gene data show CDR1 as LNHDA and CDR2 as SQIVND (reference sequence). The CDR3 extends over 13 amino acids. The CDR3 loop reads CASIRDSGNTIYF. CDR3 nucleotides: TGTGCCAGTATCAGGGATTCTGGAAACACCATATATTTT.

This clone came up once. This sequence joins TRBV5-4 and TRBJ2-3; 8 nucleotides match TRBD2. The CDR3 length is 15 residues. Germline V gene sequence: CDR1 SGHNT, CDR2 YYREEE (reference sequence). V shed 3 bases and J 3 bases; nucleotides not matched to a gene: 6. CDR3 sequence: CASSYGTSGTDTQYF. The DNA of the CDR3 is TGTGCCAGCAGCTACGGGACTAGTGGGACAGATACGCAGTATTTT.

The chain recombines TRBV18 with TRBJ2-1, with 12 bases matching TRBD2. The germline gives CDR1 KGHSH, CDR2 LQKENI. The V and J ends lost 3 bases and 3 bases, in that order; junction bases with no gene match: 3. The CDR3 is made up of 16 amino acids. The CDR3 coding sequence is TGTGCCAGCTCACCGACTAGCGGGGGCCTCTACAATGAGCAGTTCTTC. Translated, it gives CASSPTSGGLYNEQFF.

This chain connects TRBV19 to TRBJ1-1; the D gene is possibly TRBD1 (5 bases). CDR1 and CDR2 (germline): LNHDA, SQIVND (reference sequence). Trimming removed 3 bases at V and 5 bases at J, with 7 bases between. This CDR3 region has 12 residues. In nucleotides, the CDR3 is TGTGCCAGTAGTATCCGGGGGACTGAAGCTTTCTTT. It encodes CASSIRGTEAFF.

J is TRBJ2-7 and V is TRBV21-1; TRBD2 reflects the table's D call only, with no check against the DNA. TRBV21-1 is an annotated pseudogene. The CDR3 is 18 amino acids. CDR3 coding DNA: TGTGCCAGCAGCAAAGAGAGGTTGTGGGAGCGGGAGGTCTACGAGCAGTACTTC. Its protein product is CASSKERLWEREVYEQYF.

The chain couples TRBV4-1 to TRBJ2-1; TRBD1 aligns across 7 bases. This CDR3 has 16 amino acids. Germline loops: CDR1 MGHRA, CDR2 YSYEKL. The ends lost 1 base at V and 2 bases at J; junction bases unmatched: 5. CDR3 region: CASSQVTGAAYNEQFF. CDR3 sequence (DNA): TGCGCCAGCAGCCAAGTAACAGGGGCCGCCTACAATGAGCAGTTCTTC.

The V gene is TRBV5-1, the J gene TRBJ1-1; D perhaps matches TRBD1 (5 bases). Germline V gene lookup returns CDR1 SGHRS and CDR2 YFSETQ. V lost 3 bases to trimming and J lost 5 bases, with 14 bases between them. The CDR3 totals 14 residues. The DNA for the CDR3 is TGCGCCAGCAGCTCCGGCCCGGGGGGGACTGAAGCTTTCTTT. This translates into CASSSGPGGTEAFF.

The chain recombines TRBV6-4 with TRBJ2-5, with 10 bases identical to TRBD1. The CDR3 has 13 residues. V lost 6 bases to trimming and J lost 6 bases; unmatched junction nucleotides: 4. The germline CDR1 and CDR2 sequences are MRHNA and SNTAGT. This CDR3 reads CASSRDRGKTQYF. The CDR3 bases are TGTGCCAGCAGCCGGGACAGGGGAAAGACCCAGTACTTC.

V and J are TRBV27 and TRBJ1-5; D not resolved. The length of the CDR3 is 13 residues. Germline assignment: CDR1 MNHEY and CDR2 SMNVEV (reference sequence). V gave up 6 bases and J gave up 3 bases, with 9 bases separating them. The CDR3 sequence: CASRGDLNQPQHF. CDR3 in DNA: TGTGCCAGCAGGGGAGACCTCAATCAGCCCCAGCATTTT.

CDR3 DNA sequence: TGTGCCAGCAGCCCTACCGGGCAGGGCGCCCTGGGGCAGTACTTC. Its protein is CASSPTGQGALGQYF. This chain joins TRBV5-6 and TRBJ2-7; a weak D match, TRBD1 (5 bases). Germline V CDR1 and CDR2: SGHDT, YYEEEE. Trimming left V 4 bases short and J 9 bases short, with 23 bases between. This CDR3 has 15 residues.

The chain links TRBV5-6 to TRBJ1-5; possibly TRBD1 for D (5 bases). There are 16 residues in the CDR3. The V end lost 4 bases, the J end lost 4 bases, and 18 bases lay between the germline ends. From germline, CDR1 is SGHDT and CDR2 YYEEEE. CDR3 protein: CASSRGRGGKNQPQHF. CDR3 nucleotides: TGTGCCAGCAGCCGAGGAAGGGGAGGGAAGAATCAGCCCCAGCATTTT.

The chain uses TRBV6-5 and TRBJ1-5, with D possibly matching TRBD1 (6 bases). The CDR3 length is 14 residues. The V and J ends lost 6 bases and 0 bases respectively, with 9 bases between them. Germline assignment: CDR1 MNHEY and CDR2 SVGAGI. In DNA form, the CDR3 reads TGTGCCAGCAGCCGGACAGTTAGCAATCAGCCCCAGCATTTT. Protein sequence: CASSRTVSNQPQHF.

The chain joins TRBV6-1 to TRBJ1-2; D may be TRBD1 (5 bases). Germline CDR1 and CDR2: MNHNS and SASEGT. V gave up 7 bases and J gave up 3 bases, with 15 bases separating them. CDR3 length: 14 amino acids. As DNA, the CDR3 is TGTGCCAGCAATTCGCGAGGGGAGGACTATGGCTACACCTTC. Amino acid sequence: CASNSRGEDYGYTF.

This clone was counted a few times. CDR3 protein: CASKPNRDPYEQYF. In DNA form, the CDR3 reads TGTGCCAGTAAACCAAACAGGGACCCCTACGAGCAGTACTTC. The chain uses TRBV19 and TRBJ2-7, with D perhaps matching TRBD1 (6 bases). The CDR3 has 14 amino acids. Trimming cost V 7 bases and J 2 bases, with 15 bases left between them. Looked up from germline, CDR1 is LNHDA and CDR2 is SQIVND (reference sequence).

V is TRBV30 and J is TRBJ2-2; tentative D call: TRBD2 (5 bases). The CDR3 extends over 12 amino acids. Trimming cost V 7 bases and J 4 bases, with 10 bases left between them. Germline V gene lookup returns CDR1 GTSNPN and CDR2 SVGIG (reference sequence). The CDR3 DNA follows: TGTGCCTCGAGGACTGGCACCGGGGAGCTGTTTTTT. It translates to CASRTGTGELFF.